This T cell receptor (beta chain) originates from a study of identical twins. In TCRdb, the 5' RACE reads were re-called with MiXCR into one record per CDR3 protein. The sample includes roughly 710,000 distinct CDR3 sequences, around 6% of them seen just once. Germline CDR1 reads LGHDT; CDR2 reads YNNKEL (reference sequence). This CDR3 is 15 amino acids long. The ends were cut back, 4 bases at V and 3 bases at J, with 16 bases in the middle. This clonotype was sampled from a man aged 18 to 29 in good health. V gene TRBV3-1 combines with J gene TRBJ2-7, with D tentatively TRBD2 (6 bases). Sequencing was done on a sample of naive T cells sorted from blood. The CDR3 region is CASSRREASVYEQYF. The DNA for the CDR3 is TGTGCCAGCAGCCGGAGGGAAGCTAGCGTCTACGAGCAGTACTTC.